This T cell receptor (beta chain) was obtained from a study of blood T cell repertoires in COVID-19. About the research overall: COVID-19 samples, acute and convalescent, were from the United States, Italy and Spain. T cells, B-cell-depleted T cells, or PBMCs supplied cDNA or gDNA.

Trimming took 2 bases from V and 0 from J, leaving 8 bases between them. From germline, CDR1 is MNHEY and CDR2 SMNVEV (reference sequence). This CDR3 has 14 amino acids. Per the study methods: Reference gene primer amplification yielded estimated nucleated cell counts. This table comes from immunoSEQ multiplex PCR, and its TCRdb copy is limited to in-frame clones, with some not included. The V and J calls and the clone size are those of that table, but D and trimming were determined from the DNA. The sample lists over 200,000 clones; 80% to 90% were seen once. The clonotype originates from a woman aged 80 or older with active or convalescent COVID-19. Sequenced material: peripheral blood. V usage is TRBV27 and J usage is TRBJ2-7, with TRBD1 as a possible D gene (5 bases). CDR3 coding DNA: TGTGCCAGCAGTTTAAAGGGGTCCTCCTACGAGCAGTACTTC. This sequence encodes CASSLKGSSYEQYF.